Described below is a single T cell receptor beta chain sequence and its context. The junction and the germline gene differ at one end; a read error may be behind it. Germline values: CDR1 SGHNT, CDR2 YYREEE (reference sequence). This CDR3 contains 15 residues. Produced via immunoSEQ multiplex PCR; TCRdb's table is partial and in-frame only. The data hold over 950 clones, with 88% observed a single time. This record belongs to a study of T cells in lung cancer brain metastases. The source material was tumor tissue from the primary lung tumor. The chain links TRBV5-4 to TRBJ2-1; D may match TRBD1 or TRBD2 (5 bases each). The sequence was collected from a woman in her forties or fifties with non-small cell lung cancer. The CDR3 loop is CASSQSGTVDNEQFF. CDR3 DNA: TGTGCTAGCAGCCAATCCGGGACGGTAGACAATGAGCAGTTCTTC.